Listed here are 20 T cell receptor beta chains from one sample, sequenced in a study of graft-versus-host responses after intestinal transplantation. Profiling relied on immunoSEQ multiplex PCR, and the TCRdb table lists in-frame clones only, not all of them. The top ten hold 0.3% to 0.45% of the sample, which has about 90,000 clones, approximately 90% seen once. Their recognized antigens are unknown. The specimen comprised unstimulated CD4+ T cells sorted from spleen or lymph node cells, sampled before transplant. These receptors came from a human donor who was the organ donor for an intestinal transplant.

The chain combines TRBV7-8 with TRBJ2-3, with D tentatively TRBD2 (6 bases). The CDR3 loop spans 15 amino acids. V was pared by 4 bases and J by 0 bases, with 11 bases between. The germline V gene encodes CDR1 SGHVS and CDR2 FQNEAQ. The CDR3 reads CASSWGTHSTDTQYF. In DNA, the CDR3 is TGTGCCAGCAGCTGGGGGACTCACAGCACAGATACGCAGTATTTT.

V and J are TRBV4-2 and TRBJ2-3, with 9 bases matching TRBD2. The CDR3 length is 17 residues. V dropped 4 bases and J dropped 0; count of bases not matched to a gene: 8. CDR1 and CDR2 from the germline V gene are LGHNA and YNFKEQ. The CDR3 is CASSRLAGFSSTDTQYF. For the CDR3, the DNA is TGTGCCAGCAGCCGGCTAGCGGGGTTCTCTAGCACAGATACGCAGTATTTT.

With regard to this clone: The germline gene is not matched at one end of the junction; a read error may be the cause. The rearrangement uses TRBV7-7 and TRBJ2-3; 12 bases match TRBD2. This CDR3 contains 14 residues. Germline-derived CDR1 and CDR2 are SSHAT and FNYEAQ (reference sequence). Written as DNA, the CDR3 is TGTGCCAGCAGCCTAGCGGGGGGGACAGATACGCAGTATTTT. As protein: CASSLAGGTDTQYF.

This chain uses TRBV25-1 with TRBJ1-1; TRBD1 matches 10 bases. From germline, CDR1 is MGHDK and CDR2 SYGVNS. Trimming cost V 3 bases and J 4 bases; bases outside gene matches: 5. This CDR3 region has 15 residues. CDR3 protein: CASSDLRTGGTEAFF. The CDR3 region has the DNA TGTGCCAGCAGTGACCTACGGACAGGGGGCACTGAAGCTTTCTTT.

The chain is built from TRBV5-1 and TRBJ2-1; 10 nucleotides align to TRBD1. CDR1 is SGHRS and CDR2 is YFSETQ in the germline V gene. The CDR3 consists of 18 residues. V trimming: 0 bases; J trimming: 9 bases; junction bases outside the gene matches: 15. The CDR3 DNA sequence: TGCGCCAGCAGCTTGGGCAAGGGTGGGACAGGGGATAGTGGTGAGCAGTTCTTC. It translates to CASSLGKGGTGDSGEQFF. Full variable domain (remainder filled in from reference TRBV5-1 and TRBJ2-1): KAGVTQTPRYLIKTRGQQVTLSCSPISGHRSVSWYQQTPGQGLQFLFEYFSETQRNKGNFPGRFSGRQFSNSRSEMNVSTLELGDSALYLCASSLGKGGTGDSGEQFFGPGTRLTVL.

The chain is built from TRBV11-2 and TRBJ1-1, with D maybe TRBD1 (6 bases). The ends were cut back, 6 bases at V and 1 base at J, with 15 bases in the middle. The CDR3 spans 15 residues. Germline V gene sequence: CDR1 SGHAT, CDR2 FQNNGV. CDR3 DNA: TGTGCCAGCAGTTTACGACAGGCCGGGAACACTGAAGCTTTCTTT. Protein: CASSLRQAGNTEAFF.

This chain joins TRBV6-1 and TRBJ2-7; 10 positions match TRBD1. This CDR3 is built from 13 residues. V lost 10 bases, J lost 4 bases, and 7 bases stayed unmatched. Germline CDR1 reads MNHNS; CDR2 reads SASEGT. Here the CDR3 reads CAMGQGTPYEQYF. Written as DNA, the CDR3 is TGTGCCATGGGACAGGGGACACCATACGAGCAGTACTTC.

This chain joins TRBV18 and TRBJ1-5; 7 bases map to TRBD1. Looked up from germline, CDR1 is KGHSH and CDR2 is LQKENI. The CDR3 consists of 15 residues. V lost 2 bases and J lost 6; bases outside the gene matches: 7. This chain's CDR3 is CASSPTGEVGQPQHF. As DNA, the CDR3 is TGTGCCAGCTCACCAACAGGGGAAGTGGGTCAGCCCCAGCATTTT.

V gene TRBV18 combines with J gene TRBJ1-6; the match to TRBD1 covers 9 bases. The CDR3 extends over 14 amino acids. Germline-derived CDR1 and CDR2 are KGHSH and LQKENI. Losses at the gene ends were 6 bases for V and 8 bases for J; bases not matched to a gene: 5. CDR3 protein: CASSRDRVDSPLHF. CDR3 coding DNA: TGTGCCAGCTCTCGGGACAGGGTAGATTCACCCCTCCACTTT.

This chain links TRBV25-1 with TRBJ2-7; D is possibly TRBD1 (5 bases). This CDR3 comprises 15 residues. Germline V gene lookup returns CDR1 MGHDK and CDR2 SYGVNS. Trimming removed 1 base at V and 1 base at J, with 11 bases between. CDR3 DNA sequence: TGTGCCAGCAGTGAATTAGGGGTAAATTCCTACGAGCAGTACTTC. Amino acids: CASSELGVNSYEQYF.

The chain joins TRBV5-1 to TRBJ1-2; tentative D call: TRBD1 (6 bases). Germline CDR1 and CDR2: SGHRS and YFSETQ. Trimming pared 2 bases from V and 6 bases from J, leaving 11 bases between. There are 13 residues in the CDR3. CDR3 protein: CASSLPGVHGYTF. In DNA, the CDR3 is TGCGCCAGCAGCTTACCAGGGGTCCATGGCTACACCTTC.

V gene TRBV5-4 combines with J gene TRBJ2-5, with 13 bases identical to TRBD2. V was pared by 4 bases and J by 1 base, with 7 bases of the junction left unmatched. CDR3 length: 17 amino acids. The germline gives CDR1 SGHNT, CDR2 YYREEE (reference sequence). The CDR3 protein is CASSVGLAGAFQETQYF. The CDR3 nucleotides read TGTGCCAGCAGCGTTGGACTAGCGGGGGCCTTCCAAGAGACCCAGTACTTC.

V and J are TRBV5-4 and TRBJ2-5; D perhaps matches TRBD1 (6 bases). Germline CDR1 and CDR2: SGHNT and YYREEE (reference sequence). The V gene lost 2 bases and the J gene lost 8 bases, with 19 bases spanning the gap. This CDR3 is 15 amino acids long. The chain's CDR3 is CASSLPGPAGETQYF. DNA for the CDR3: TGTGCCAGCAGCTTACCGGGACCTGCAGGGGAAACCCAGTACTTC.

The chain has TRBV11-3 and TRBJ2-7, with 10 bases lining up with TRBD2. Germline-derived CDR1 and CDR2 are SGHNT and YENEEA. This CDR3 is 14 amino acids long. J was trimmed by 2 bases and V by 5 bases; bases with no gene match: 3. DNA for the CDR3: TGTGCCAGCAGCGTCAGCGGGGGGGCCTACGAGCAGTACTTC. This codes for CASSVSGGAYEQYF.

The chain links TRBV2 to TRBJ2-7; the D gene is possibly TRBD2 (6 bases). Deletions cut 1 base from V and 4 bases from J, with 14 bases between. CDR3 length equals 15 residues. CDR1 is SNHLY, CDR2 FYNNEI, per germline. The CDR3 region has the DNA TGTGCCAGCAGTGAAGGATCTGGAGGGGTGTACGAGCAGTACTTC. Amino acid sequence: CASSEGSGGVYEQYF.

This clone showed up just once. V is TRBV2 and J is TRBJ2-7, with D tentatively TRBD1 (6 bases). Germline V lookup: CDR1 SNHLY, CDR2 FYNNEI. This CDR3 has 15 amino acids. Trimming pared 5 bases from V and 1 base from J, leaving 15 bases between. This CDR3 is CASSNRQALSYEQYF. The CDR3 nucleotides are TGTGCCAGCAGTAATAGACAGGCCTTGTCCTACGAGCAGTACTTC.

This clone was seen only once. The chain links TRBV2 to TRBJ1-1, with D unclear. The CDR3 has 14 residues. Trimming took 7 bases from V and 3 from J, leaving 15 bases between them. Per germline, CDR1 SNHLY and CDR2 FYNNEI. The DNA for the CDR3 is TGTGCCAGCATTGCCGCGCGGTATGACACTGAAGCTTTCTTT. This sequence encodes CASIAARYDTEAFF.

This rearrangement joins TRBV5-1 to TRBJ2-1, with D perhaps TRBD1 (5 bases). CDR1 is SGHRS, CDR2 YFSETQ, per germline. The ends were cut back, 1 base at V and 5 bases at J, with 13 bases in the middle. The CDR3 runs to 15 residues. The CDR3 DNA reads TGCGCCAGCAGCTTGAATCAGGGTCAGGACAATGAGCAGTTCTTC. Amino acids: CASSLNQGQDNEQFF.

The chain joins TRBV6-1 to TRBJ2-3, with D unresolved. The germline CDR1 and CDR2 sequences are MNHNS and SASEGT. V gave up 3 bases and J gave up 0 bases, with 10 bases separating them. CDR3 length: 15 residues. The DNA for the CDR3 is TGTGCCAGCAGTGAGTTCGGGTCTAGCACAGATACGCAGTATTTT. Protein: CASSEFGSSTDTQYF.

The chain uses TRBV30 and TRBJ2-3, with unresolved D. Germline CDR1 is GTSNPN and CDR2 is SVGIG (reference sequence). V was shortened by 4 bases and J by 1 base, with 9 bases between the two germline ends. The CDR3 contains 13 residues. The CDR3 sequence: CAWTGSGTDTQYF. CDR3 DNA sequence: TGTGCCTGGACAGGATCCGGCACAGATACGCAGTATTTT. Full variable domain (remainder filled in from reference TRBV30 and TRBJ2-3): SQTIHQWPATLVQPVGSPLSLECTVEGTSNPNLYWYRQAAGRGLQLLFYSVGIGQISSEVPQNLSASRPQDRQFILSSKKLLLSDSGFYLCAWTGSGTDTQYFGPGTRLTVL.